The 23 T cell receptor beta chains below come from one sample, sequenced in a study of OX40 agonist ivuxolimab in advanced cancers. Sequencing was performed with immunoSEQ multiplex PCR; in TCRdb, only in-frame clones are kept and a portion is missing. The data show about 150,000 clones, 94% seen once. Specimen: CD4+ or CD8+ T cells sorted from blood, collected in a trial of the OX40 agonist ivuxolimab. The source is an adult with an advanced solid tumor such as melanoma, head and neck, liver or kidney cancer.

The genes are TRBV7-2 and TRBJ2-5; a weak D match, TRBD2 (6 bases). The V and J ends lost 2 bases and 2 bases respectively, with 9 bases between them. Germline CDR1 reads SGHTA; CDR2 reads FQGNSA. CDR3 length: 14 residues. The CDR3 loop is CASSLRRGQETQYF. The CDR3 DNA is TGTGCCAGCAGCTTAAGGAGGGGTCAAGAGACCCAGTACTTC.

The chain joins TRBV5-1 to TRBJ1-1; D is unresolved. CDR1 is SGHRS, CDR2 YFSETQ, per germline. With 2 bases removed from V and 2 bases from J, the gap between germline ends came to 10 bases. This CDR3 region has 14 residues. The CDR3 DNA sequence: TGCGCCAGCAGCTTCCGCGGATCCAACACTGAAGCTTTCTTT. Amino acids: CASSFRGSNTEAFF.

J is TRBJ2-2 and V is TRBV5-4, with 11 bases aligning to TRBD2. In germline, CDR1 is SGHNT, CDR2 YYREEE (reference sequence). J lost 1 base, V lost 4 bases, and 3 bases had no gene match. This CDR3 is 16 amino acids long. CDR3 in DNA: TGTGCCAGCAGCACGGGACTAGCGGTGAACACCGGGGAGCTGTTTTTT. Translating gives CASSTGLAVNTGELFF.

This clone was counted a few times. The genes are TRBV4-2 and TRBJ2-7; TRBD1 is a possible D gene (5 bases). CDR1 and CDR2 (germline): LGHNA, YNFKEQ. The V and J ends lost 0 bases and 0 bases respectively, with 12 bases between them. CDR3 length: 16 amino acids. The CDR3 region is CASSQELVTGSYEQYF. The CDR3 nucleotides read TGTGCCAGCAGCCAAGAACTTGTAACAGGCTCCTACGAGCAGTACTTC.

V and J are TRBV6-6 and TRBJ1-5; D is perhaps TRBD1 (5 bases). The V gene's germline CDR1 is MNHNY and CDR2 SVGAGI (reference sequence). With 0 bases removed from V and 3 bases from J, the gap between germline ends came to 12 bases. This CDR3 comprises 16 residues. CDR3: CASSYSPGLDNQPQHF. The CDR3 DNA sequence: TGTGCCAGCAGTTACTCGCCGGGGCTCGACAATCAGCCCCAGCATTTT.

A note on this clone: The junction differs from germline at one of its ends, possibly a read error. The rearrangement joins TRBV6-6 to TRBJ1-3, with D possibly being TRBD1 (6 bases). The CDR3 extends over 12 amino acids. CDR1 and CDR2 from the germline V gene are MNHNY and SVGAGI (reference sequence). CDR3 loop: CASSSPGGPINF. CDR3 sequence (DNA): TGTGCCAGCAGTTCCCCGGGGGGGCCGATCAATTTT.

This sequence joins TRBV11-3 and TRBJ2-1; 12 positions match TRBD1. The junction had 9 bases not matched to a gene; V was cut back by 3 bases and J by 3 bases. CDR3 length: 18 amino acids. Looked up from germline, CDR1 is SGHNT and CDR2 is YENEEA. CDR3 coding DNA: TGTGCCAGCAGCTTTCCGGGACAGGGGGCGCGTAACTACAATGAGCAGTTCTTC. Amino acid sequence: CASSFPGQGARNYNEQFF.

This chain links TRBV6-6 with TRBJ1-2; tentatively, D is TRBD1 (5 bases). V was pared by 5 bases and J by 8 bases, with 15 bases between. CDR3 size: 13 residues. Per germline, CDR1 MNHNY and CDR2 SVGAGI (reference sequence). The CDR3 nucleotides read TGTGCCAGCAGTGCTTCAGGGTTTGGCGGCTACACCTTC. This sequence encodes CASSASGFGGYTF.

Concerning this clone itself: At one end the junction does not follow the germline gene, possibly because of a read error. This chain joins TRBV29-1 and TRBJ2-7, with TRBD1 identical over 7 bases. CDR1 SQVTM and CDR2 ANQGSEA come from the germline V gene. The CDR3 contains 17 residues. The CDR3 loop is CSVVQGRFPKSSYEQCF. CDR3 bases: TGCAGCGTGGTACAGGGGCGCTTTCCCAAGAGCTCCTACGAGCAGTGCTTC.

The rearrangement links TRBV6-6 to TRBJ2-5; 7 bases align to TRBD2. Trimming removed 7 bases from V and 4 bases from J; junction bases left unmatched: 12. The length of the CDR3 is 15 residues. Germline lookup yields CDR1 MNHNY and CDR2 SVGAGI (reference sequence). In DNA form, the CDR3 reads TGTGCCAGCAATCCTCTCGGGGGAGGGAGAGAGACCCAGTACTTC. This codes for CASNPLGGGRETQYF.

The chain links TRBV5-1 to TRBJ2-1, with D unclear. Trimming cost V 2 bases and J 3 bases, with 9 bases left between them. The germline V gene encodes CDR1 SGHRS and CDR2 YFSETQ. The CDR3 runs to 14 residues. CDR3 DNA: TGCGCCAGCAGCTTTTTCAACGACTACAATGAGCAGTTCTTC. Amino acid sequence: CASSFFNDYNEQFF.

This clone was seen a handful of times. The chain recombines TRBV4-3 with TRBJ1-6, with D possibly TRBD1 on 5 matching bases. Deletions cut 0 bases from V and 9 bases from J, with 12 bases between. Germline CDR1 LGHNA, CDR2 YSLEER. The CDR3 runs 15 residues. The DNA of the CDR3 is TGCGCCAGCAGCCAAGATCCCGGGGGTCCTTCACCCCTCCACTTT. As protein: CASSQDPGGPSPLHF.

V usage is TRBV6-6 and J usage is TRBJ1-5; maybe TRBD1 (5 bases). Germline V CDR1 and CDR2: MNHNY, SVGAGI (reference sequence). The V gene lost 2 bases and the J gene lost 2 bases, with 10 bases spanning the gap. CDR3 length: 15 amino acids. The CDR3 loop is CASSYVGTGNQPQHF. The CDR3 bases are TGTGCCAGCAGTTACGTAGGGACGGGCAATCAGCCCCAGCATTTT.

J is TRBJ2-5 and V is TRBV7-7; D is undetermined. The germline V gene has CDR1 SSHAT and CDR2 FNYEAQ (reference sequence). V lost 5 bases and J lost 1, with 8 bases in between. The length of the CDR3 is 13 residues. CDR3 bases: TGTGCCAGCAGCCCCGACGGCCAAGAGACCCAGTACTTC. As protein: CASSPDGQETQYF.

The genes are TRBV11-3 and TRBJ1-1, with TRBD1 as a possible D gene (5 bases). CDR1 and CDR2 (germline): SGHNT, YENEEA. The CDR3 sequence is 14 residues long. V dropped 2 bases and J dropped 0 bases, with 7 bases sitting between them. DNA for the CDR3: TGTGCCAGCAGCTTACAGGGAGTGAACACTGAAGCTTTCTTT. Protein sequence: CASSLQGVNTEAFF.

This chain's CDR3 is CASSVGLGQETQYF. CDR3 sequence (DNA): TGTGCCAGCAGCGTAGGTTTGGGCCAAGAGACCCAGTACTTC. The chain has TRBV9 and TRBJ2-5; D ambiguous. Between the trimmed V and J ends, which lost 0 bases and 1 base, there was a span of 7 bases. The CDR3 has 14 amino acids. CDR1 is SGDLS, CDR2 YYNGEE, per germline.

The chain carries TRBV4-3 and TRBJ2-7, with D perhaps matching TRBD2 (6 bases). The V end was cut by 0 bases, the J end by 5 bases, with 17 bases between. This CDR3 comprises 16 residues. CDR1 is LGHNA, CDR2 YSLEER, per germline. This CDR3 is CASSQEGDRGLNEQYF. As DNA, the CDR3 is TGCGCCAGCAGCCAAGAGGGGGATAGGGGACTTAACGAGCAGTACTTC.

CDR3 in amino acids: CATSRGVGQGETQYF. The CDR3 coding sequence is TGTGCCACCAGCAGAGGGGTTGGACAGGGGGAGACCCAGTACTTC. This sequence joins TRBV15 and TRBJ2-5; TRBD1 agrees at 9 bases. J was trimmed by 5 bases and V by 1 base; bases with no gene match: 5. CDR3 size: 15 residues. CDR1 and CDR2 (germline): LNHNV, YYDKDF (reference sequence).

CDR3 amino acids: CASSGNPVGGAEAFF. In nucleotides, the CDR3 is TGTGCCAGCAGTGGTAATCCCGTCGGGGGAGCTGAAGCTTTCTTT. This chain links TRBV6-1 with TRBJ1-1; a weak D match, TRBD1 (5 bases). This CDR3 spans 15 amino acids. CDR1 and CDR2 (germline): MNHNS, SASEGT. The V end was cut by 4 bases, the J end by 6 bases, with 18 bases between.

This chain connects TRBV5-1 to TRBJ2-7; 11 bases map to TRBD2. This CDR3 spans 20 amino acids. J was trimmed by 4 bases and V by 2 bases; bases with no gene match: 20. Germline V gives CDR1 SGHRS, CDR2 YFSETQ. The CDR3 spells CASSFGFSGGAPLPGYEQYF. The CDR3 nucleotides are TGCGCCAGCAGCTTCGGCTTTAGCGGGGGGGCGCCTCTCCCAGGTTACGAGCAGTACTTC.

As to this clone: At one end the junction does not follow the germline gene, possibly because of a read error. V usage is TRBV7-2 and J usage is TRBJ2-7; possibly TRBD1 for D (8 bases). This CDR3 has 13 residues. CDR1 is SGHTA, CDR2 FQGNSA, per germline. The CDR3 region is CASSPRTGREQHF. CDR3 nucleotides: TGTGCCAGCAGCCCTCGGACAGGGAGGGAGCAGCACTTC.

The chain carries TRBV11-2 and TRBJ2-7, with a weak D call TRBD1 (6 bases). This CDR3 is 12 amino acids long. V lost 5 bases, J lost 3 bases, and 8 bases lay in between. Per the germline V gene, CDR1 is SGHAT and CDR2 is FQNNGV. The CDR3 is CASSQGFYEQYF. The CDR3 DNA follows: TGTGCCAGCAGCCAGGGGTTCTACGAGCAGTACTTC.

The chain's CDR3 is CASSASSYGGFAGNTIYF. The CDR3 nucleotides are TGTGCCAGTAGTGCCTCCTCCTATGGGGGATTTGCCGGAAACACCATATATTTT. The V call is TRBV19, the J call TRBJ1-3; weak D call: TRBD1 (5 bases). The CDR3 extends over 18 amino acids. Trimming shortened V by 5 bases and J by 4 bases, and 24 bases separated the two germline ends. The germline CDR1 and CDR2 sequences are LNHDA and SQIVND (reference sequence).